The rows below give T cell receptor beta chains drawn from one sample of a study of blood T cell repertoires in COVID-19. The protocol was immunoSEQ multiplex PCR, while the TCRdb copy is restricted to in-frame clones and leaves out a portion. This table has fewer than 80,000 clones, around nine tenths appearing once. The sequencing sample was made of peripheral blood. These TCRs come from a human donor in a cohort sampled during active COVID-19. CDR3s include the opening cysteine and the closing phenylalanine or tryptophan. The D gene is left open where the match is weak. Size tells how often a clone was seen (once, few, many) or the class of an expanded clone, and some rows leave it out.

j_call | cdr3_length | clone_size | d_call | v_call | cdr3_nt | cdr3_aa
TRBJ2-2 | 15 | . | TRBD1 | TRBV5-1 | TGCGCCAGCAGCTTAAGACAGGGGGGCACCGGGGAGCTGTTTTTT | CASSLRQGGTGELFF
TRBJ2-2 | 16 | . | TRBD1 | TRBV10-3 | TGTGCCATCAGCCCCATGGGACAGGGCGATACCGGGGAGCTGTTTTTT | CAISPMGQGDTGELFF
TRBJ1-5 | 13 | few | . | TRBV19 | TGTGCCAGTACTGCGATTAGCAATCAGCCCCAGCATTTT | CASTAISNQPQHF
TRBJ2-5 | 14 | . | . | TRBV6-5 | TGTGCCAGCAGTATAGGACAGAACCAAGAGACCCAGTACTTC | CASSIGQNQETQYF
TRBJ2-6 | 16 | . | TRBD1 | TRBV6-2/TRBV6-3 | TGTGCCAGCAGCCCTGACAGGGGCTCTGGGGCCAACGTCCTGACTTTC | CASSPDRGSGANVLTF
TRBJ1-2 | 15 | . | . | TRBV4-2 | TGTGCCAGCAGCCAAGCCGGGGGGGGTAACTATGGCTACACCTTC | CASSQAGGGNYGYTF
TRBJ1-1 | 17 | . | TRBD1 | TRBV7-2 | TGTGCCAGCAGCTTTCAGGGACAGGGGGTTCGGGACACTGAAGCTTTCTTT | CASSFQGQGVRDTEAFF
TRBJ2-5 | 14 | . | . | TRBV27 | TGTGCCAGCAGCGCTGAGAGGATGCAAGAGACCCAGTACTTC | CASSAERMQETQYF
TRBJ2-1 | 13 | . | . | TRBV15 | TGTGCCACCAGCAGAGCCAGGGCCAATGAGCAGTTCTTC | CATSRARANEQFF
TRBJ2-2 | 14 | . | . | TRBV18 | TGTGCCAGCTCACCAAATTGGAGCACCGGGGAGCTGTTTTTT | CASSPNWSTGELFF
TRBJ2-7 | 12 | few | TRBD1 | TRBV7-9 | TGTGCCAGCAGTGGGACAGCCTACGAGCAGTACTTC | CASSGTAYEQYF
TRBJ1-2 | 14 | . | . | TRBV4-1 | TGCGCCAGCAGCCAAGGGGCCAGTAACTATGGCTACACCTTC | CASSQGASNYGYTF
TRBJ2-1 | 15 | . | TRBD1 | TRBV5-1 | TGCGCCAGCAGCTCCGACAGGGTGGGGGACAATGAGCAGTTCTTC | CASSSDRVGDNEQFF
TRBJ1-1 | 12 | once | . | TRBV12-5 | TGTGCTAGTGGGCAGAAGAACACTGAAGCTTTCTTT | CASGQKNTEAFF
TRBJ2-1 | 17 | . | . | TRBV7-9 | TGTGCCAGCAGCTTAGGTGACGACAGGGGACTAACCAATGAGCAGTTCTTC | CASSLGDDRGLTNEQFF
TRBJ1-2 | 14 | . | . | TRBV28 | TGTGCCAGCAGCGGAGCTTCATCTAACTATGGCTACACCTTC | CASSGASSNYGYTF
TRBJ2-2 | 15 | . | TRBD1 | TRBV7-8 | TGTGCCAGCAGGGGCGGGACAGGGGGCTCCGGGGAGCTGTTTTTT | CASRGGTGGSGELFF
TRBJ1-1 | 13 | . | . | TRBV6-6 | TGTGCCAGCAGTACTACAATGAACACTGAAGCTTTCTTT | CASSTTMNTEAFF
TRBJ2-7 | 14 | . | TRBD2 | TRBV6-5 | TGTGCCAGCAGCCGACTAGCGAGCTCCTACGAGCAGTACTTC | CASSRLASSYEQYF
TRBJ2-5 | 13 | . | . | TRBV6-5 | TGTGCCAGCAGTTGGGGGCAGAAAGAGACCCAGTACTTC | CASSWGQKETQYF
TRBJ1-6 | 14 | . | . | TRBV5-8 | TGTGCCAGCAGCTTCTCGCAGCGGAATTCACCCCTCCACTTT | CASSFSQRNSPLHF
TRBJ2-7 | 10 | . | . | TRBV28 | TGTGCCAGCAGCCACTACGAGCAGTACTTC | CASSHYEQYF
TRBJ1-3 | 14 | . | TRBD1 | TRBV25-1 | TGTGCCAGCAGTGAAGGGGCAGGGGGGACGGACATATATTTT | CASSEGAGGTDIYF
TRBJ1-6 | 13 | . | . | TRBV9 | TGTGCCAGCAGTGAAGACTTGAATTCACCCCTCCACTTT | CASSEDLNSPLHF
TRBJ1-3 | 13 | . | TRBD1 | TRBV10-2 | TGCGCCAGCCGACAGGGAACTGGAAACACCATATATTTT | CASRQGTGNTIYF
TRBJ2-1 | 16 | . | . | TRBV6-2/TRBV6-3 | TGTGCCAGCAGTTACTCGAGCGGCGGACTCCTCAATGAGCAGTTCTTC | CASSYSSGGLLNEQFF
TRBJ2-7 | 16 | . | TRBD2 | TRBV5-1 | TGCGCCAGCAGCTCCGCCCCCGGACTAGCGGCCTACGAGCAGTACTTC | CASSSAPGLAAYEQYF
TRBJ2-7 | 17 | . | . | TRBV12-2 | TGTGCAAGTCGTTCTCCCGATCAGCGGGACACCGACTACGAGCAGTACTTC | CASRSPDQRDTDYEQYF
TRBJ1-3 | 15 | . | . | TRBV3-1/TRBV3-2 | TGTGCCAGCAGCCAAGATTCAGGTACGGGAAACACCATATATTTT | CASSQDSGTGNTIYF
TRBJ1-1 | 13 | . | TRBD1 | TRBV2 | TGTGCCACCGGACAGGGAGAGAACACTGAAGCTTTCTTT | CATGQGENTEAFF
TRBJ1-1 | 12 | . | . | TRBV11-3 | TGTGCCAGCAGCATACCCAGGGGTGAAGCTTTCTTT | CASSIPRGEAFF
TRBJ2-7 | 16 | . | . | TRBV18 | TGTGCCAGCTCACCACCGGAAAACAGGAATACCTACGAGCAGTACTTC | CASSPPENRNTYEQYF
TRBJ1-2 | 13 | . | . | TRBV6-5 | TGTGCCAGCAGTTACATTGCGGACTATGGCTACACCTTC | CASSYIADYGYTF
TRBJ1-2 | 13 | . | TRBD1 | TRBV6-5 | TGTGCCAGTCGGGACAGGGAGGCCTATGGCTACACCTTC | CASRDREAYGYTF
TRBJ2-3 | 18 | . | . | TRBV4-2 | TGTGCCAGCAGCCAAGAGGGGGGGGCACGCGGGTACACAGATACGCAGTATTTT | CASSQEGGARGYTDTQYF
TRBJ1-2 | 14 | . | TRBD1 | TRBV5-1 | TGCGCCAGCAGCTTGGAGGGGGCCACCCTTGGCTACACCTTC | CASSLEGATLGYTF
TRBJ2-1 | 13 | . | . | TRBV7-6 | TGTGCCAGCCTCGACCTAGCGTATAATGAGCAGTTCTTC | CASLDLAYNEQFF
TRBJ1-2 | 13 | . | . | TRBV9 | TGTGCCAGCAGCGTAGACCTGGTGCGGGGCTACACCTTC | CASSVDLVRGYTF
TRBJ2-7 | 13 | . | . | TRBV10-1 | TGCGCCAGCAGTGAGGGGGCTTTCTACGAGCAGTACTTC | CASSEGAFYEQYF
TRBJ1-6 | 15 | few | . | TRBV10-1 | TGCGCCAGCAGTGAGTCGACGGGAGCTGATTTAGCCCTCCACTTT | CASSESTGADLALHF
TRBJ2-2 | 16 | . | TRBD1 | TRBV25-1 | TGTGCCAGCAGTGACTCCGGGACAGGGGACACCGGGGAGCTGTTTTTT | CASSDSGTGDTGELFF
TRBJ1-2 | 15 | . | TRBD1 | TRBV7-2 | TGTGCCAGCAGACCGGACAGGGGGCCAAACTATGGCTACACCTTC | CASRPDRGPNYGYTF
TRBJ1-1 | 17 | . | TRBD1 | TRBV7-6 | TGTGCCAGCAGCTTAGATCGGCCAGGGGGCAGAAACACTGAAGCTTTCTTT | CASSLDRPGGRNTEAFF
TRBJ1-4 | 14 | . | . | TRBV3-1/TRBV3-2 | TGTGCCAGCGGCGGGGGGGTGACTAATGAAAAACTGTTTTTT | CASGGGVTNEKLFF
TRBJ2-3 | 16 | . | TRBD2 | TRBV9 | TGTGCCAGCAGCGTAATAACGGGGGGGAACACAGATACGCAGTATTTT | CASSVITGGNTDTQYF